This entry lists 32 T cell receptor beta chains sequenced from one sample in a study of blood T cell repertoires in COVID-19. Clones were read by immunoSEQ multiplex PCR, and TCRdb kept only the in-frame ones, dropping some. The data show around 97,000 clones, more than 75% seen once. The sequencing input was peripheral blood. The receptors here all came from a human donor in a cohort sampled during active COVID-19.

The CDR3 loop reads CSVAQGEAFF. CDR3 sequence (DNA): TGCAGCGTTGCGCAGGGTGAAGCTTTCTTT. The chain has TRBV29-1 and TRBJ1-1; a weak D match, TRBD1 (5 bases). The CDR3 sequence is 10 residues long. Deletions cut 4 bases from V and 7 bases from J, with 7 bases between. Germline V lookup: CDR1 SQVTM, CDR2 ANQGSEA.

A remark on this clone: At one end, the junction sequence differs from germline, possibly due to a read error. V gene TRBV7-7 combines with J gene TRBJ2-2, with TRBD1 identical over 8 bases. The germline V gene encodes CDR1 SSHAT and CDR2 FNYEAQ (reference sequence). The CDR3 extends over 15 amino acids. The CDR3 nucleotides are TGTGCTAGCAGCTCCGGACAGGGGAACACCGGGGAGCTGTTTTTT. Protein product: CASSSGQGNTGELFF.

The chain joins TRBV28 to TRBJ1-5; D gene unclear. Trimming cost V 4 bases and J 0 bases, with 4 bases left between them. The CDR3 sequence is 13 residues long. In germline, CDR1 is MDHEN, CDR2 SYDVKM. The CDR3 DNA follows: TGTGCCAGCAGTTCAGATAGCAATCAGCCCCAGCATTTT. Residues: CASSSDSNQPQHF. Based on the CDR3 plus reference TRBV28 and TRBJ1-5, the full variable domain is DVKVTQSSRYLVKRTGEKVFLECVQDMDHENMFWYRQDPGLGLRLIYFSYDVKMKEKGDIPEGYSVSREKKERFSLILESASTNQTSMYLCASSSDSNQPQHFGDGTRLSIL.

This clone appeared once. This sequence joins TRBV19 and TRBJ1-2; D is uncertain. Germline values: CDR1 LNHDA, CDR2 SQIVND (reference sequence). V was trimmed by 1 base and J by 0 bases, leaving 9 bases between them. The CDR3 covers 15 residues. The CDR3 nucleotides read TGTGCCAGTAGTATAGTGGCAGTTACTAACTATGGCTACACCTTC. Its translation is CASSIVAVTNYGYTF.

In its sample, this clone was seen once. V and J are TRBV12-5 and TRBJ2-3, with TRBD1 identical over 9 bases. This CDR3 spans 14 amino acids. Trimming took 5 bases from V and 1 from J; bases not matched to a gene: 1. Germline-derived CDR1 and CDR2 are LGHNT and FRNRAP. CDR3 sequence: CASGRDRGTDTQYF. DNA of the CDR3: TGTGCTAGTGGTCGGGACAGGGGCACAGATACGCAGTATTTT.

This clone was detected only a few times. As DNA, the CDR3 is TGTGCCAGTAGGAGCCCGGGAGGGGCGTATAATTCACCCCTCCACTTT. Amino acid sequence: CASRSPGGAYNSPLHF. The genes are TRBV19 and TRBJ1-6, with a tentative D call TRBD1 (5 bases). The V gene's germline CDR1 is LNHDA and CDR2 SQIVND (reference sequence). The CDR3 runs to 16 residues. Trimming took off 6 bases at V and 4 bases at J, with 16 bases between the two ends.

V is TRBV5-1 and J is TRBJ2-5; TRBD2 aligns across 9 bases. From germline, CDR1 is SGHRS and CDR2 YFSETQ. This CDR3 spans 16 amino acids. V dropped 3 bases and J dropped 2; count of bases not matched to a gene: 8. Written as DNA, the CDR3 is TGCGCCAGCAGCTGGGGACTAGCAGACTCACAAGAGACCCAGTACTTC. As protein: CASSWGLADSQETQYF.

The CDR3 is CATSDRQGLNTGELFF. The DNA for the CDR3 is TGTGCCACCAGTGATAGACAGGGGTTAAACACCGGGGAGCTGTTTTTT. This sequence joins TRBV24-1 and TRBJ2-2; 8 bases match TRBD1. The CDR3 totals 16 residues. Germline V lookup: CDR1 KGHDR, CDR2 SFDVKD. V shed 3 bases, J shed 2 bases, and the junction held 4 bases outside the gene matches.

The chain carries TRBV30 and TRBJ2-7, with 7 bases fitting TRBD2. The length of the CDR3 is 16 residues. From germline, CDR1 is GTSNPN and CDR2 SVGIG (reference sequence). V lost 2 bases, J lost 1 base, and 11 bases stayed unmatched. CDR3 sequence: CAWSLLGGSSSYEQYF. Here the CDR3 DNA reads TGTGCCTGGAGTTTACTCGGGGGGAGTTCGTCCTACGAGCAGTACTTC.

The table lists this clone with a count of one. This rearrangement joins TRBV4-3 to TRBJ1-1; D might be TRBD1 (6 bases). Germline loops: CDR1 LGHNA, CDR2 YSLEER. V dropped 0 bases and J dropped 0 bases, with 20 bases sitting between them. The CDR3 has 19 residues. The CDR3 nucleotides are TGCGCCAGCAGCCAAGATAGCGTCCAGGGGCGAGGTGTGAACACTGAAGCTTTCTTT. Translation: CASSQDSVQGRGVNTEAFF.

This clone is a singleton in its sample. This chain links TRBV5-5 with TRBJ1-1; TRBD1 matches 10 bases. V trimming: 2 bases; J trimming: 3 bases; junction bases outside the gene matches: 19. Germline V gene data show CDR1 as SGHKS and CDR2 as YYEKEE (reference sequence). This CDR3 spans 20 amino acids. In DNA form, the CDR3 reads TGTGCCAGCAGCTTTAGGGCGGGACAGGGGACCCTTAGAAGGGACACTGAAGCTTTCTTT. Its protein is CASSFRAGQGTLRRDTEAFF.

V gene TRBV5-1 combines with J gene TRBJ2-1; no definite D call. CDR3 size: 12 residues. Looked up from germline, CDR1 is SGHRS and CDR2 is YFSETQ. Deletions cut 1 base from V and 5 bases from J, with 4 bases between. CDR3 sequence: CASSLPDNEQFF. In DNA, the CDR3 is TGCGCCAGCAGCTTGCCGGACAATGAGCAGTTCTTC.

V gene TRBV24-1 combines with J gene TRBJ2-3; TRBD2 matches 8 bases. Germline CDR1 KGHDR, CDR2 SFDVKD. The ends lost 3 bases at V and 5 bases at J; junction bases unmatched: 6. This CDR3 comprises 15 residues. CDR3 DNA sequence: TGTGCCACCAGTGATACGGGACTAGATGTAGATACGCAGTATTTT. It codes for CATSDTGLDVDTQYF.

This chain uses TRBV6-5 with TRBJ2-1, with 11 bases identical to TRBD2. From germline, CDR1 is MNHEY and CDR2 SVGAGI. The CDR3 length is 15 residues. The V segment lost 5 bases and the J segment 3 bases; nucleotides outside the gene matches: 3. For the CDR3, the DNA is TGTGCCAGCAGTAAGACTAGCGGGATCTACAATGAGCAGTTCTTC. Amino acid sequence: CASSKTSGIYNEQFF.

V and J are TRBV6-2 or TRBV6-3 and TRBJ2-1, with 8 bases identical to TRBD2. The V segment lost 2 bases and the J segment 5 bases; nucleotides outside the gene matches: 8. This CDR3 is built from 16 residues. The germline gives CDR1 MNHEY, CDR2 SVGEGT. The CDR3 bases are TGTGCCAGCAGTTACCGGGGGACTAGGGCGGACAATGAGCAGTTCTTC. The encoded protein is CASSYRGTRADNEQFF.

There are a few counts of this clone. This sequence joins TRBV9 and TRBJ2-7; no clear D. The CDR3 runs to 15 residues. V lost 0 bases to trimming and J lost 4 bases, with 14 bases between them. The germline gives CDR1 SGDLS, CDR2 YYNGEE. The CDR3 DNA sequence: TGTGCCAGCAGCGTAGGTTCGCGGCTGGTTTACGAGCAGTACTTC. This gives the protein CASSVGSRLVYEQYF.

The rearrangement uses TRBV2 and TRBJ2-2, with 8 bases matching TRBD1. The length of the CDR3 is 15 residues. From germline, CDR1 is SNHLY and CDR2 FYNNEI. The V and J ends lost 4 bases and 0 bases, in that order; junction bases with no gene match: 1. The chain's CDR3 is CASSVDRANTGELFF. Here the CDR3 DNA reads TGTGCCAGCAGTGTGGACAGGGCGAACACCGGGGAGCTGTTTTTT.

CDR3 DNA: TGCAGTGTCCCGGGGATTTCTGGCTACACCTTC. Protein product: CSVPGISGYTF. The rearrangement joins TRBV20-1 to TRBJ1-2; D is undetermined. V lost 7 bases and J lost 7, with 13 bases in between. Germline V gives CDR1 DFQATT, CDR2 SNEGSKA (reference sequence). The CDR3 loop spans 11 amino acids.

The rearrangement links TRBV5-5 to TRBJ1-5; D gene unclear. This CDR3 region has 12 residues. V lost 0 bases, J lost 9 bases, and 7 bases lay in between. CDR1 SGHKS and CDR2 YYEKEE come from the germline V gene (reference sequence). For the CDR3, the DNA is TGTGCCAGCAGCTTGGAAGCGGGGCCCCAGCATTTT. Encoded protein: CASSLEAGPQHF.

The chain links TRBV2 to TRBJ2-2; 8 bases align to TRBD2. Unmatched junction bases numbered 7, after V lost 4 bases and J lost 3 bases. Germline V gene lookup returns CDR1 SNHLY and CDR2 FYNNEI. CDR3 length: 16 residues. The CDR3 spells CASSVEAGVDTGELFF. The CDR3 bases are TGTGCCAGCAGTGTAGAAGCGGGAGTAGACACCGGGGAGCTGTTTTTT.

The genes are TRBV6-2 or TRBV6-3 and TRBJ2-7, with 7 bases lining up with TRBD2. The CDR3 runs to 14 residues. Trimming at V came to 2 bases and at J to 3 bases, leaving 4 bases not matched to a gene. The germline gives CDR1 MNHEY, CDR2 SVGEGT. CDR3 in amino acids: CASSYGRGYYEQYF. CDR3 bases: TGTGCCAGCAGTTACGGGCGGGGGTACTACGAGCAGTACTTC.

This CDR3 reads CASSSNTGTGRQETQYF. DNA for the CDR3: TGTGCCAGCAGCTCAAACACCGGGACAGGGAGGCAAGAGACCCAGTACTTC. V gene TRBV11-2 combines with J gene TRBJ2-5, with 9 nucleotides matching TRBD1. The length of the CDR3 is 17 residues. V shed 4 bases, J shed 2 bases, and the junction held 11 bases outside the gene matches. The germline V gene has CDR1 SGHAT and CDR2 FQNNGV.

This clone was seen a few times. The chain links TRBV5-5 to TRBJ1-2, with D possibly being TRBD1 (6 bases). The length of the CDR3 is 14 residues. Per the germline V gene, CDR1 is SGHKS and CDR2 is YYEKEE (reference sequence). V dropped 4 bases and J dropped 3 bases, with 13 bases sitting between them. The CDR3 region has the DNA TGTGCCAGCAGCCCCCCGGGACAAGACTATGGCTACACCTTC. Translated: CASSPPGQDYGYTF.

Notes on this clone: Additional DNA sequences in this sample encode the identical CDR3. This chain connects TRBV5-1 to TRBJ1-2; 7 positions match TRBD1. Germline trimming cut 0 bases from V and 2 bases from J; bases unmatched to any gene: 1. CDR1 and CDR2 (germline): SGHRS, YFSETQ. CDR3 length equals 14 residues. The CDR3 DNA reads TGCGCCAGCAGCTTGGGACAGGGCAACTATGGCTACACCTTC. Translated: CASSLGQGNYGYTF. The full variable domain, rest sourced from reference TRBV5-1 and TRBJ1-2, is KAGVTQTPRYLIKTRGQQVTLSCSPISGHRSVSWYQQTPGQGLQFLFEYFSETQRNKGNFPGRFSGRQFSNSRSEMNVSTLELGDSALYLCASSLGQGNYGYTFGSGTRLTVV.

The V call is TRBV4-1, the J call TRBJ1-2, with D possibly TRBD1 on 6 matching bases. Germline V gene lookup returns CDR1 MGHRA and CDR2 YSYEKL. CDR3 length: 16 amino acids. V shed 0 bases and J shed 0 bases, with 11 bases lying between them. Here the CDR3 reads CASSQDQAGANYGYTF. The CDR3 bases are TGCGCCAGCAGCCAAGATCAGGCAGGGGCTAACTATGGCTACACCTTC.

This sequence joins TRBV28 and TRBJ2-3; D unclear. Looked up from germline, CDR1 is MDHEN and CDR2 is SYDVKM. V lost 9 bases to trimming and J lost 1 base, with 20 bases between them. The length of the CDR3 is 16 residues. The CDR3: CASAATLTPRTDTQYF. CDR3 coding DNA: TGTGCCAGTGCCGCCACACTAACACCACGCACAGATACGCAGTATTTT.

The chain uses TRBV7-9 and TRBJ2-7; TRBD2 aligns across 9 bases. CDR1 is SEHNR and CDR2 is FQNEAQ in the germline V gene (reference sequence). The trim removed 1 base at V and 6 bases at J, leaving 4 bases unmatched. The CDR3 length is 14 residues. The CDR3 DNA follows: TGTGCCAGCAGCTTAGGGGCTAGCGGGATCGAGCAGTACTTC. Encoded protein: CASSLGASGIEQYF.

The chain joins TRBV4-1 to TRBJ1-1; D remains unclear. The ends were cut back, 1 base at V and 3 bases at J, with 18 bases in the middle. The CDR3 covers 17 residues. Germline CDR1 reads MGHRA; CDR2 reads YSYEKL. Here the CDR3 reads CASSQGVRGVGDTEAFF. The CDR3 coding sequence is TGCGCCAGCAGCCAAGGGGTTCGGGGAGTCGGAGACACTGAAGCTTTCTTT.

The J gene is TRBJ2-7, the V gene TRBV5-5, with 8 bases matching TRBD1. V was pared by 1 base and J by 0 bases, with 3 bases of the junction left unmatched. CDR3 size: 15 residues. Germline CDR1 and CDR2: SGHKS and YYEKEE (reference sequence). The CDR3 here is CASSLLTGVSYEQYF. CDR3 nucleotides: TGTGCCAGCAGCTTGCTGACAGGGGTCTCCTACGAGCAGTACTTC.

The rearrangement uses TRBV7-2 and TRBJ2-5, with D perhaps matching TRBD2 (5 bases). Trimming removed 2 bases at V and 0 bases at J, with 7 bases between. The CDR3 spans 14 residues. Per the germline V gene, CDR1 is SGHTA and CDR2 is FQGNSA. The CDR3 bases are TGTGCCAGCAGCTTACGGCGGGACCAAGAGACCCAGTACTTC. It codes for CASSLRRDQETQYF.

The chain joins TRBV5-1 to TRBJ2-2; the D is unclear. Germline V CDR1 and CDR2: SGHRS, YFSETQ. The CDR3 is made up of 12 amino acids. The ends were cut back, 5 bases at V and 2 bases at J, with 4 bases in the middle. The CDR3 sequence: CASSRNTGELFF. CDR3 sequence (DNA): TGCGCCAGCAGTAGAAACACCGGGGAGCTGTTTTTT. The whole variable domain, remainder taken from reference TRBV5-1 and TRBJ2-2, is KAGVTQTPRYLIKTRGQQVTLSCSPISGHRSVSWYQQTPGQGLQFLFEYFSETQRNKGNFPGRFSGRQFSNSRSEMNVSTLELGDSALYLCASSRNTGELFFGEGSRLTVL.

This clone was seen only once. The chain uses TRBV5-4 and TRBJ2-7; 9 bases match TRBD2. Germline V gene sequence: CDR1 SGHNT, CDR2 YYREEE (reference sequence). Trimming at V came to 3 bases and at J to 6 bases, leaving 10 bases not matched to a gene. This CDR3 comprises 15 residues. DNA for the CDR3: TGTGCCAGCAGCTCCGCCGGGACTAGCCTGGGCGAGCAGTACTTC. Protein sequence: CASSSAGTSLGEQYF.